A single sample is the source of the 32 T cell receptor beta chains below, sequenced in a study of T cells after yellow fever vaccination. TCRdb passed the 5' RACE reads through MiXCR, listing each CDR3 protein once. The table has about 340,000 distinct CDR3 sequences, approximately 4% seen once. The specimen was PBMCs, collected 5 days after the yellow fever booster vaccination. All receptors derive from a man between 18 and 29 years old who received the YFV17D yellow fever vaccine.

This chain links TRBV20-1 with TRBJ2-7; possibly TRBD1 or TRBD2 for D (6 bases each). The CDR3 spans 16 residues. V shed 3 bases and J shed 0 bases, with 18 bases lying between them. Germline-derived CDR1 and CDR2 are DFQATT and SNEGSKA (reference sequence). The CDR3 nucleotides are TGCAGTGCTAGTGATAGGGGGGCGGGGAGCTCCTACGAGCAGTACGTC. This gives the protein CSASDRGAGSSYEQYV.

This clonotype was detected a few times. The chain couples TRBV24-1 to TRBJ2-7; the D call may be TRBD1 or TRBD2 (5 bases each). This CDR3 has 14 amino acids. CDR1 is KGHDR, CDR2 SFDVKD, per germline. V shed 0 bases and J shed 4 bases, with 9 bases lying between them. In DNA form, the CDR3 reads TGTGCCACCAGTGATTTGGGGACGGATTACGAGCAGTACGTC. This encodes CATSDLGTDYEQYV.

The V gene is TRBV5-1, the J gene TRBJ2-5; D possibly corresponds to TRBD2 (5 bases). Germline V gene lookup returns CDR1 SGHRS and CDR2 YFSETQ. The CDR3 is 14 residues long. The V end lost 4 bases, the J end lost 4 bases, and 14 bases lay between the germline ends. The CDR3 region is CASSGGRPGETQYF. The DNA of the CDR3 is TGCGCCAGCAGCGGCGGGCGTCCGGGAGAGACCCAGTACTTC.

This clonotype was seen ten or more times. The V gene is TRBV14, the J gene TRBJ1-1; a weak D match, TRBD1 (5 bases). CDR3 size: 13 residues. Trimming shortened V by 4 bases and J by 0 bases, and 6 bases separated the two germline ends. Looked up from germline, CDR1 is SGHDN and CDR2 is FVKESK. CDR3 region: CASSRDLNTEAFF. CDR3 nucleotide sequence: TGTGCCAGCAGCCGGGACCTGAACACTGAAGCTTTCTTT.

This clonotype occurred many times. This chain joins TRBV7-2 and TRBJ1-1; D is unresolved. Trimming cost V 5 bases and J 2 bases, with 12 bases left between them. The CDR3 extends over 14 amino acids. Germline V gene sequence: CDR1 SGHTA, CDR2 FQGNSA. DNA of the CDR3: TGTGCCAGCAGCCCCACGTTTATCAACACTGAAGCTTTCTTT. As protein: CASSPTFINTEAFF.

In this sample, this clonotype turned up many times. This chain joins TRBV12-3 or TRBV12-4 and TRBJ1-5, with D possibly being TRBD1 (5 bases). The CDR3 spans 14 residues. The V gene lost 3 bases and the J gene lost 7 bases, with 13 bases spanning the gap. CDR3 coding DNA: TGTGCCAGCAGTTTGGGTGGGGGGGACCAGCCCCAGCATTTT. Translated: CASSLGGGDQPQHF.

In its sample, this clonotype was seen a few times. This chain connects TRBV4-1 to TRBJ2-3, with D perhaps being TRBD1 or TRBD2 (6 bases each). The CDR3 consists of 16 residues. V was shortened by 4 bases and J by 1 base, with 15 bases between the two germline ends. The V gene's germline CDR1 is MGHRA and CDR2 YSYEKL. CDR3 nucleotide sequence: TGCGCCAGCAGCCCTGTAAACCGGGGGCGCACAGATACGCAGTATTTT. Translated, it gives CASSPVNRGRTDTQYF.

The rearrangement uses TRBV7-2 and TRBJ1-2; 12 nucleotides agree with TRBD1. Germline V gene sequence: CDR1 SGHTA, CDR2 FQGNSA. The CDR3 is 17 amino acids. J was trimmed by 3 bases and V by 4 bases; bases with no gene match: 9. CDR3 in DNA: TGTGCCAGCAGCTCGGGAGGGACAGGGGGCGTGCACTATGGCTACACCTTC. This encodes CASSSGGTGGVHYGYTF.

Only a few counts were recorded for this clonotype. V usage is TRBV5-4 and J usage is TRBJ2-7, with 13 bases lining up with TRBD2. The junction had 2 bases not matched to a gene; V was cut back by 4 bases and J by 1 base. CDR1 SGHNT and CDR2 YYREEE come from the germline V gene (reference sequence). The CDR3 consists of 15 residues. The DNA for the CDR3 is TGTGCCAGCAGCACGGGACTAGCGGGGTCCTACGAGCAGTACTTC. Amino acid sequence: CASSTGLAGSYEQYF. Full variable domain (remainder filled in from reference TRBV5-4 and TRBJ2-7): ETGVTQSPTHLIKTRGQQVTLRCSSQSGHNTVSWYQQALGQGPQFIFQYYREEENGRGNFPPRFSGLQFPNYSSELNVNALELDDSALYLCASSTGLAGSYEQYFGPGTRLTVT.

This clonotype was detected a few times. The J gene is TRBJ2-1, the V gene TRBV20-1; TRBD2 matches 9 bases. V lost 6 bases to trimming and J lost 0 bases; unmatched junction nucleotides: 3. CDR3 size: 14 residues. Per the germline V gene, CDR1 is DFQATT and CDR2 is SNEGSKA (reference sequence). The CDR3 reads CSASSGGSYNEQFF. The CDR3 DNA reads TGCAGTGCGAGTAGCGGGGGCTCCTACAATGAGCAGTTCTTC.

This clonotype was picked up many times. This chain connects TRBV6-2 or TRBV6-3 to TRBJ1-5; 8 positions match TRBD1. CDR1 is MNHEY, CDR2 SVGEGT, per germline. The CDR3 is 14 amino acids. V shed 4 bases and J 6 bases; nucleotides not matched to a gene: 5. The CDR3 DNA follows: TGTGCCAGCAGTTCGACAGGGGAAGTTCAGCCCCAGCATTTT. Translating it yields CASSSTGEVQPQHF.

This clonotype has just a few counts. The chain combines TRBV7-9 with TRBJ1-6, with 10 bases that match TRBD1. The V segment lost 4 bases and the J segment 7 bases; nucleotides outside the gene matches: 4. Germline V CDR1 and CDR2: SEHNR, FQNEAQ (reference sequence). The CDR3 contains 15 residues. The CDR3 sequence is CASSSGGQGNSPLHF. The CDR3 DNA follows: TGTGCCAGCAGCTCCGGGGGACAGGGGAATTCACCCCTCCACTTT. The complete variable domain, with remaining parts taken from reference TRBV7-9 and TRBJ1-6, reads DTGVSQNPRHKITKRGQNVTFRCDPISEHNRLYWYRQTLGQGPEFLTYFQNEAQLEKSRLLSDRFSAERPKGSFSTLEIQRTEQGDSAMYLCASSSGGQGNSPLHFGNGTRLTVT.

This sequence joins TRBV20-1 and TRBJ2-2; 7 nucleotides align to TRBD2. The germline V gene encodes CDR1 DFQATT and CDR2 SNEGSKA (reference sequence). This CDR3 spans 14 amino acids. The V gene end was trimmed by 5 bases and the J gene end by 4 bases; junction bases not matched to a gene: 7. The CDR3 loop reads CSADRDYGTGELFF. The CDR3 bases are TGCAGTGCTGATCGGGACTATGGCACCGGGGAGCTGTTTTTT.

The chain joins TRBV25-1 to TRBJ2-3, with TRBD1 identical over 11 bases. This CDR3 region has 15 residues. From germline, CDR1 is MGHDK and CDR2 SYGVNS. V shed 3 bases, J shed 2 bases, and the junction held 1 base outside the gene matches. The CDR3 bases are TGTGCCAGCAGTGACGGACAGGGGGCCACAGATACGCAGTATTTT. This sequence encodes CASSDGQGATDTQYF.

The chain is built from TRBV7-2 and TRBJ1-3, with no clear D. Germline CDR1 is SGHTA and CDR2 is FQGNSA. This CDR3 is 14 amino acids long. Between the trimmed V and J ends, which lost 1 base and 4 bases, there was a span of 8 bases. The CDR3 region is CASSLVVTGNTIYF. The CDR3 DNA follows: TGTGCCAGCAGCTTAGTGGTCACCGGAAACACCATATATTTT.

This clonotype was counted at least ten times. The chain employs TRBV28 and TRBJ2-7; 7 bases are shared with TRBD2. Germline V lookup: CDR1 MDHEN, CDR2 SYDVKM. V trimming: 2 bases; J trimming: 2 bases; junction bases outside the gene matches: 6. The length of the CDR3 is 15 residues. CDR3 nucleotides: TGTGCCAGCAGTTTAGCCCGAGCGGGGACCTACGAGCAGTACGTC. Its protein is CASSLARAGTYEQYV.

The V call is TRBV7-2, the J call TRBJ2-7, with 7 bases aligning to TRBD2. Germline-derived CDR1 and CDR2 are SGHTA and FQGNSA. The CDR3 spans 16 residues. Unmatched junction bases numbered 11, after V lost 2 bases and J lost 4 bases. CDR3 residues: CASSLPVAGVRYEQYF. CDR3 DNA sequence: TGTGCCAGCAGCTTACCAGTTGCGGGGGTGAGGTACGAGCAGTACTTC.

In its sample, this clonotype was seen a few times. The V gene is TRBV7-3, the J gene TRBJ1-2, with D perhaps matching TRBD1 (6 bases). Germline V gene lookup returns CDR1 SGHTA and CDR2 FQGTGA. Trimming took off 5 bases at V and 3 bases at J, with 19 bases between the two ends. The CDR3 consists of 16 residues. DNA for the CDR3: TGTGCCAGCAGCCCCGACGCAGGGGTAGGGGACTATGGCTACACCTTC. Translated: CASSPDAGVGDYGYTF.

This clonotype was recorded at least ten times. The chain joins TRBV5-1 to TRBJ2-4, with 7 bases identical to TRBD1. V lost 6 bases and J lost 6; bases outside the gene matches: 6. This CDR3 comprises 13 residues. Germline values: CDR1 SGHRS, CDR2 YFSETQ. The CDR3: CASTSGTANIQYF. DNA for the CDR3: TGCGCCAGCACCTCCGGGACAGCAAACATTCAGTACTTC.

This rearrangement joins TRBV9 to TRBJ1-5, with a tentative D call TRBD1 (6 bases). CDR1 SGDLS and CDR2 YYNGEE come from the germline V gene. With 4 bases removed from V and 0 bases from J, the gap between germline ends came to 8 bases. This CDR3 has 14 amino acids. CDR3 in amino acids: CASSPGVSNQPQHF. Here the CDR3 DNA reads TGTGCCAGCAGCCCAGGGGTTAGCAATCAGCCCCAGCATTTT.

This clonotype has ten or more counts. The rearrangement links TRBV15 to TRBJ2-5, with 7 bases lining up with TRBD1. The germline CDR1 and CDR2 sequences are LNHNV and YYDKDF (reference sequence). The V and J ends lost 5 bases and 5 bases, in that order; junction bases with no gene match: 8. This CDR3 comprises 14 residues. The DNA for the CDR3 is TGTGCCACCAGCGGCTCACAGGGGTCGGAGACCCAGTACTTC. Its translation: CATSGSQGSETQYF.

Only a few counts were recorded for this clonotype. The rearrangement uses TRBV19 and TRBJ1-5, with 7 bases matching TRBD1. Looked up from germline, CDR1 is LNHDA and CDR2 is SQIVND (reference sequence). The CDR3 covers 17 residues. Trimming cost V 4 bases and J 4 bases; bases outside gene matches: 13. Written as DNA, the CDR3 is TGTGCCAGTAGTACAAACAGGGGCGGTAGCTCAAATCAGCCCCAGCATTTT. It yields the protein CASSTNRGGSSNQPQHF.

V is TRBV5-1 and J is TRBJ2-3; a possible D gene is TRBD2 (6 bases). The ends were cut back, 4 bases at V and 2 bases at J, with 17 bases in the middle. Germline lookup yields CDR1 SGHRS and CDR2 YFSETQ. This CDR3 is 16 amino acids long. The DNA of the CDR3 is TGCGCCAGCAGCGTGGAGGGCGTCAGAGACACAGATACGCAGTATTTT. This sequence encodes CASSVEGVRDTDTQYF. The variable domain in full, with the rest retrieved from reference TRBV5-1 and TRBJ2-3, is KAGVTQTPRYLIKTRGQQVTLSCSPISGHRSVSWYQQTPGQGLQFLFEYFSETQRNKGNFPGRFSGRQFSNSRSEMNVSTLELGDSALYLCASSVEGVRDTDTQYFGPGTRLTVL.

This clonotype was observed at least ten times. The chain is built from TRBV2 and TRBJ1-5; no clear D gene. V lost 6 bases to trimming and J lost 0 bases, with 12 bases between them. CDR1 and CDR2 from the germline V gene are SNHLY and FYNNEI. This CDR3 has 15 residues. Here the CDR3 DNA reads TGTGCCAGCAGGACCAGGATCAATAGCAATCAGCCCCAGCATTTT. This codes for CASRTRINSNQPQHF.

This clonotype was picked up a small number of times. V is TRBV19 and J is TRBJ2-2; D may be TRBD1 or TRBD2 (7 bases each). The CDR3 runs to 14 residues. V was clipped by 5 bases and J by 3 bases, with 10 bases between them. The germline CDR1 and CDR2 sequences are LNHDA and SQIVND (reference sequence). CDR3 bases: TGTGCCAGTAGTCAGGGGGGGGACACCGGGGAGCTGTTTTTT. Protein sequence: CASSQGGDTGELFF.

This clonotype was counted a few times. The chain links TRBV7-9 to TRBJ2-7, with unresolved D. V lost 2 bases to trimming and J lost 3 bases, with 8 bases between them. Germline CDR1 SEHNR, CDR2 FQNEAQ (reference sequence). CDR3 length: 13 amino acids. DNA for the CDR3: TGTGCCAGCAGCTTATTTAATCACTACGAGCAGTACGTC. Translating it yields CASSLFNHYEQYV.

The chain couples TRBV5-1 to TRBJ2-5, with D possibly TRBD2 on 5 matching bases. Germline V gene lookup returns CDR1 SGHRS and CDR2 YFSETQ. Trimming shortened V by 0 bases and J by 3 bases, and 9 bases separated the two germline ends. This CDR3 comprises 14 residues. CDR3 coding DNA: TGCGCCAGCAGCTTGGGCAGCGGAAAAGAGACCCAGTACTTC. Protein sequence: CASSLGSGKETQYF.

This clonotype was counted a few times. The chain's CDR3 is CASGGGAGGGETQYF. In DNA form, the CDR3 reads TGTGCCAGCGGGGGTGGGGCAGGGGGCGGAGAGACCCAGTACTTC. The chain links TRBV6-6 to TRBJ2-5; 8 nucleotides line up with TRBD1. The V and J ends lost 8 bases and 4 bases, in that order; junction bases with no gene match: 12. CDR1 is MNHNY and CDR2 is SVGAGI in the germline V gene (reference sequence). The CDR3 has 15 residues.

This rearrangement joins TRBV20-1 to TRBJ1-2; 9 positions agree with TRBD1. Germline CDR1 is DFQATT and CDR2 is SNEGSKA (reference sequence). V shed 0 bases, J shed 8 bases, and the junction held 10 bases outside the gene matches. The CDR3 length is 15 residues. CDR3 DNA: TGCAGTGCTAGAGATTCCCGGACAGGGGAGTGGGGCTACACCTTC. Residues: CSARDSRTGEWGYTF.

This rearrangement joins TRBV27 to TRBJ1-2, with D possibly TRBD1 on 6 matching bases. V lost 6 bases and J lost 1, with 15 bases in between. Germline values: CDR1 MNHEY, CDR2 SMNVEV (reference sequence). This CDR3 is built from 15 residues. The CDR3 coding sequence is TGTGCCAGCAGCCATACGGGGGGCGATAACTATGGCTACACCTTC. It specifies CASSHTGGDNYGYTF.

Only a few counts were recorded for this clonotype. The CDR3 nucleotides read TGCGCCAGCAGCTATGGGACAGGTGACAATCAGCCCCAGCATTTT. Its protein is CASSYGTGDNQPQHF. This chain joins TRBV5-1 and TRBJ1-5; TRBD1 aligns across 8 bases. The CDR3 is 15 amino acids. The germline CDR1 and CDR2 sequences are SGHRS and YFSETQ. Trimming removed 3 bases from V and 3 bases from J; junction bases left unmatched: 5.

This clonotype was picked up many times. This chain uses TRBV6-5 with TRBJ2-5; 10 bases map to TRBD2. The V segment lost 6 bases and the J segment 5 bases; nucleotides outside the gene matches: 9. CDR1 and CDR2 (germline): MNHEY, SVGAGI. The length of the CDR3 is 15 residues. CDR3 in amino acids: CASRKSGTSAETQYF. CDR3 nucleotides: TGTGCCAGCAGAAAATCCGGGACTAGCGCGGAGACCCAGTACTTC.